These 5 T cell receptor beta chains were all obtained from the same sample, sequenced in a study of shared clonotypes between healthy human individuals. The data were produced by immunoSEQ multiplex PCR, yet TCRdb's version contains in-frame clones alone and is incomplete. The profile shows 2.5 million or so clones, about 92% of them singletons. Sequenced: naive CD4+ T cells sorted from blood. The subset is: CD45RA+ positively selected. These receptors were taken from a man between 18 and 35 years old in good health.

The J gene is TRBJ2-7, the V gene TRBV7-2; D gene uncertain. V was pared by 6 bases and J by 7 bases, with 19 bases between. The germline V gene encodes CDR1 SGHTA and CDR2 FQGNSA. The CDR3 extends over 14 amino acids. For the CDR3, the DNA is TGTGCCAGCAGTCCCCAGGACGGCGTGGGGGAGCAGTACTTC. Protein product: CASSPQDGVGEQYF.

The V call is TRBV7-8, the J call TRBJ2-1, with 7 nucleotides matching TRBD2. V dropped 5 bases and J dropped 12; count of bases not matched to a gene: 10. The CDR3 contains 13 residues. Germline V gives CDR1 SGHVS, CDR2 FQNEAQ. CDR3: CASSPTLGGVQFF. Here the CDR3 DNA reads TGTGCCAGCAGCCCCACTTTGGGGGGGGTGCAGTTCTTC.

This chain joins TRBV5-4 and TRBJ2-3, with TRBD2 identical over 11 bases. Germline lookup yields CDR1 SGHNT and CDR2 YYREEE (reference sequence). After removal of 4 bases from V and 0 bases from J, the junction contained 7 bases not matched to a gene. The CDR3 contains 17 residues. As DNA, the CDR3 is TGTGCCAGCAGCACGAGACTAGCGGGGCCTAGCACAGATACGCAGTATTTT. Translating it yields CASSTRLAGPSTDTQYF.

Turning to this clone: This sample includes further DNA sequences coding for the same CDR3. The chain employs TRBV5-6 and TRBJ1-2; TRBD1 might be the D (6 bases). Germline CDR1 SGHDT, CDR2 YYEEEE. With 5 bases removed from V and 2 bases from J, the gap between germline ends came to 10 bases. The CDR3 has 13 residues. CDR3: CASSPDRNYGYTF. CDR3 coding DNA: TGTGCCAGCAGTCCCGACAGGAACTATGGCTACACCTTC.

This chain uses TRBV6-6 with TRBJ2-5; perhaps TRBD1 as D (6 bases). Germline CDR1 is MNHNY and CDR2 is SVGAGI (reference sequence). The CDR3 consists of 13 residues. Trimming took off 7 bases at V and 4 bases at J, with 13 bases between the two ends. The CDR3 region has the DNA TGTGCCAGCACCATGGACAGTTTAGAGACCCAGTACTTC. Its protein product is CASTMDSLETQYF.